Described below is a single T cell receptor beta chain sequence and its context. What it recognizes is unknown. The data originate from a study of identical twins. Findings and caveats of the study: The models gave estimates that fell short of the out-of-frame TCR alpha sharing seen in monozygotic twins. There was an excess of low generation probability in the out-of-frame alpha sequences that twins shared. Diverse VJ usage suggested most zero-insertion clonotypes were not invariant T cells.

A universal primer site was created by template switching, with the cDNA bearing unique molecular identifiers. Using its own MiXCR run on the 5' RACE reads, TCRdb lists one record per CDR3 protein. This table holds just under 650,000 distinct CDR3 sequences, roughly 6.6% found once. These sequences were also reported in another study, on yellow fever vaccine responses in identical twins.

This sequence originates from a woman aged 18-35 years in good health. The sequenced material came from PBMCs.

CDR3 in amino acids: CASSFTASGNVLTF. The CDR3, as DNA: TGTGCCAGCAGTTTCACAGCCTCAGGCAACGTCCTGACTTTC. V and J are TRBV12-3 or TRBV12-4 and TRBJ2-6; the D is unclear. The V end lost 3 bases, the J end lost 9 bases, and 12 bases lay between the germline ends. This CDR3 has 14 residues.